A selection of T cell receptor beta chains follows, all from one sample in a study of CD8 T cells in ankylosing spondylitis. TCRdb analysed the 5' RACE reads with MiXCR anew, one entry per CDR3 protein. The repertoire consists of some 71,000 distinct CDR3 sequences, with approximately 5.3% occurring once and the leading ten covering 2.2%. Input material: blood, either unsorted or a sorted T cell fraction (not recorded which). The receptor set was obtained from a male donor with ankylosing spondylitis or in good health (not recorded which). The conserved cysteine and the conserved F or W are not part of the CDR3 here. The order of the fields is CDR3 protein, clone size, V gene. Some rows have no size entry. The others give once, few or many, or a class for an expanded clone.

ASSDLADPYNEQL | . | TRBV10-2
ASRLTGQGDKQPQH | many | TRBV6-2/TRBV6-3
ASSQGTSPPYEQY | many | TRBV4-2
ASSHGRRTEAF | many | TRBV7-2
ASSYRGPYEQY | many | TRBV6-5
AIRDGGYEQY | many | TRBV10-3
ASSQGGLIDTQY | many | TRBV5-1
ASSQTTGSISEQY | . | TRBV4-1
ASSLDRGGETQY | many | TRBV23-1
ASSPPQAGPSTDTQY | many | TRBV18
ASTRDIGEKLF | many | TRBV25-1
SASMGTGYNEQF | many | TRBV20-1
SAKLAGGSYEQY | many | TRBV20-1
ASRLAGTAPGYGYT | many | TRBV5-1
ASSALLRGGRDEQF | many | TRBV10-1
ASSQREGSYEQY | many | TRBV3-1
ASSPTGQQY | many | TRBV28
ASSPPQGNTEAF | few | TRBV18
ASSATGGLTEAF | many | TRBV11-2
ASSFGLQETQY | many | TRBV6-5
SAAPGIGGEQY | many | TRBV20-1
ASSYSKGTNTGELF | many | TRBV6-6
SARTGHTGELF | many | TRBV20-1
ASSYQQGASGYT | many | TRBV6-2/TRBV6-3
ASSLSVSYEQY | many | TRBV12-3/TRBV12-4
ASTPESPEAF | many | TRBV2
ASSPWAETDTQY | many | TRBV3-1
SVDLGGHEQY | many | TRBV29-1
AISAHIGSTGELF | many | TRBV10-3
ASSSGRGNIQY | . | TRBV7-2
ASNPDRMNYGYT | many | TRBV5-6
ASSEALGGRGGT | many | TRBV2
SAWGQGITDTQY | many | TRBV20-1
ASSGARAGELF | many | TRBV9
SARDGARDYEQY | few | TRBV20-1
ASSLGWTAAEAF | many | TRBV5-1
SAKGTGRETQY | many | TRBV20-1
ASSPITTGLRGYT | many | TRBV6-2/TRBV6-3
ASSVEGSNQPQH | many | TRBV9
ASSHDGANVLT | many | TRBV7-3
ASSHRQALRGGYT | many | TRBV4-2
ASSSPGDIRGAGANVLT | few | TRBV11-1
SARAGQPQETQY | many | TRBV20-1
ASSSLGTGEEKLF | many | TRBV5-1
ASSRGQQNTEAF | many | TRBV5-1
ASSYGTGPNTEAF | many | TRBV5-1
ASSQDPGHEQY | many | TRBV4-1
ASSVEGAGGNTIY | many | TRBV9
SAPLGGTRDQPQH | many | TRBV20-1
ASSAPVQGFYEQY | . | TRBV12-3/TRBV12-4
ASSLMETQY | many | TRBV6-6
SAPARGTNEQF | many | TRBV20-1
ASSALNQETQY | . | TRBV7-2